This T cell receptor beta chain was captured by sequencing in a study of T cell repertoires in cytomegalovirus infection. This clonotype was found once. Its specificity is unknown. CDR3 length: 16 residues. After removal of 1 base from V and 8 bases from J, the junction contained 7 bases not matched to a gene. Germline V lookup: CDR1 MNHEY, CDR2 SVGAGI. Using its own MiXCR run on the reads, TCRdb lists one record per CDR3 protein. The data contain 650,000 to 850,000 distinct CDR3 sequences, just under 30% of them singletons. This sample comprised cultured CD8+ T cells from PBMCs, obtained from culture after CMV antigen stimulation. This chain links TRBV6-5 with TRBJ1-6; 8 nucleotides agree with TRBD1. This clonotype was sampled from a human donor in good health (CMV status not recorded). Some clones in this sample may be carry-over from other donors' samples. CDR3 region: CASSYFPGQDDSPLHF. For the CDR3, the DNA is TGTGCCAGCAGTTACTTCCCGGGACAGGACGATTCACCCCTCCACTTT.